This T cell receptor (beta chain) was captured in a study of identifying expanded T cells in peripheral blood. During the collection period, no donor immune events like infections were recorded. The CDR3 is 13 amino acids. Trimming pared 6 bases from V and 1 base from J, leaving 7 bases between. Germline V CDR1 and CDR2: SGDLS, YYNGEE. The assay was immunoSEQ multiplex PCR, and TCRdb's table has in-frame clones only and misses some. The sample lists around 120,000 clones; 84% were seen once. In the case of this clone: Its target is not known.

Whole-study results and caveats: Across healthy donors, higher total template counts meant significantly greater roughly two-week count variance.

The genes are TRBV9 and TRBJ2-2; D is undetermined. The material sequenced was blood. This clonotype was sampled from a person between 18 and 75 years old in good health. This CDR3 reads CASNSLNTGELFF. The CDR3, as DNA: TGTGCCAGCAACTCTCTGAACACCGGGGAGCTGTTTTTT. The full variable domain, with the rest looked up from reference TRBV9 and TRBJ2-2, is DSGVTQTPKHLITATGQRVTLRCSPRSGDLSVYWYQQSLDQGLQFLIQYYNGEERAKGNILERFSAQQFPDLHSELNLSSLELGDSALYFCASNSLNTGELFFGEGSRLTVL.